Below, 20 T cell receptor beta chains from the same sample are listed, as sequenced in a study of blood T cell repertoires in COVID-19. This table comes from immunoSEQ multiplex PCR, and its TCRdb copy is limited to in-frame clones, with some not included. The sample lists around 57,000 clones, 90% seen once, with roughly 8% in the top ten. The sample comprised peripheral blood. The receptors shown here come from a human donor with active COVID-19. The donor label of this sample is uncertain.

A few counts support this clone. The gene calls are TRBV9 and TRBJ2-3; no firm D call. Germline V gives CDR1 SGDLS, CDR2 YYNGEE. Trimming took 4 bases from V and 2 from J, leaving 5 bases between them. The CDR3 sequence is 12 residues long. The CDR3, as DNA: TGTGCCAGCAGCCCAAACACAGATACGCAGTATTTT. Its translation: CASSPNTDTQYF.

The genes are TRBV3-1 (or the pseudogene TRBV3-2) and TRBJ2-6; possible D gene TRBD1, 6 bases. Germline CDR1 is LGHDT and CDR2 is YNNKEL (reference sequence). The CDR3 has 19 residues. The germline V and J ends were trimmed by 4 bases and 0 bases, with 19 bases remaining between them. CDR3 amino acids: CASSPTGPPRGSGANVLTF. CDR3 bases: TGTGCCAGCAGCCCGACAGGACCTCCGAGGGGCTCTGGGGCCAACGTCCTGACTTTC.

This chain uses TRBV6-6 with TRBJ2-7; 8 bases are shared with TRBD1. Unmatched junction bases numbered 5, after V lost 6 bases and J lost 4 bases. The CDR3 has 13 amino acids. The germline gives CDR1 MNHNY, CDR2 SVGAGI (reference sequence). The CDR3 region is CASRGTGLYEQYF. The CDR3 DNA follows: TGTGCCAGCAGAGGGACAGGATTGTACGAGCAGTACTTC.

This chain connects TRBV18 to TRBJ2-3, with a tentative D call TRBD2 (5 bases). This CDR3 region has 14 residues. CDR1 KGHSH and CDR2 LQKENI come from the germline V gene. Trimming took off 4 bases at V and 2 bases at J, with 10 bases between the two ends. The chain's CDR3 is CASSLGVVTDTQYF. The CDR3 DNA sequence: TGTGCCAGCTCACTCGGGGTGGTCACAGATACGCAGTATTTT. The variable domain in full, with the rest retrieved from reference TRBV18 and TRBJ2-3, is NAGVMQNPRHLVRRRGQEARLRCSPMKGHSHVYWYRQLPEEGLKFMVYLQKENIIDESGMPKERFSAEFPKEGPSILRIQQVVRGDSAAYFCASSLGVVTDTQYFGPGTRLTVL.

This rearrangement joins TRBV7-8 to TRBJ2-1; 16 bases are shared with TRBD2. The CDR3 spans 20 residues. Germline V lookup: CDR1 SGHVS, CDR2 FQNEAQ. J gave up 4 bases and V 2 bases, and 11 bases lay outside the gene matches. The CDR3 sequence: CASSLKPGLAGGLSYNEQFF. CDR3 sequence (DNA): TGTGCCAGCAGCTTAAAACCGGGACTAGCGGGAGGGTTATCTTACAATGAGCAGTTCTTC.

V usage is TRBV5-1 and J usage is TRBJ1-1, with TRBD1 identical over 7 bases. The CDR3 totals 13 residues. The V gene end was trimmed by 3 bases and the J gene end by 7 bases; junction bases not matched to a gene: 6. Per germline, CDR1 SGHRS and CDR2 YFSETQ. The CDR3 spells CASSSYGTVEAFF. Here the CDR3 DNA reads TGCGCCAGCAGCTCCTACGGGACAGTTGAAGCTTTCTTT.

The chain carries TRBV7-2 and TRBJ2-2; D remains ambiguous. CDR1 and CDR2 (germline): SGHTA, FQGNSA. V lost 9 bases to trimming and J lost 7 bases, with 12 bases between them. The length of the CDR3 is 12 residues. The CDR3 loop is CASHLTRGELFF. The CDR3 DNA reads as TGTGCCAGTCACCTAACTCGCGGGGAGCTGTTTTTT.

CDR3 in amino acids: CATSREEGAETQYF. The DNA of the CDR3 is TGTGCCACCAGCAGAGAGGAGGGTGCTGAGACCCAGTACTTC. The chain links TRBV15 to TRBJ2-5; a possible D gene is TRBD2 (6 bases). Trimming shortened V by 0 bases and J by 5 bases, and 10 bases separated the two germline ends. Germline CDR1 LNHNV, CDR2 YYDKDF (reference sequence). This CDR3 region has 14 residues.

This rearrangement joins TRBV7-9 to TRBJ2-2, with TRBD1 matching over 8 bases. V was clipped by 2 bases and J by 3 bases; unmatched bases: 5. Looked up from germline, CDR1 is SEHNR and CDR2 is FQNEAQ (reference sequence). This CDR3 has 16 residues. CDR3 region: CASSLMQGAYTGELFF. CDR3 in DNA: TGTGCCAGCAGCTTAATGCAGGGGGCTTACACCGGGGAGCTGTTTTTT. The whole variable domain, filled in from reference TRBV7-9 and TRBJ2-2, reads DTGVSQNPRHKITKRGQNVTFRCDPISEHNRLYWYRQTLGQGPEFLTYFQNEAQLEKSRLLSDRFSAERPKGSFSTLEIQRTEQGDSAMYLCASSLMQGAYTGELFFGEGSRLTVL.

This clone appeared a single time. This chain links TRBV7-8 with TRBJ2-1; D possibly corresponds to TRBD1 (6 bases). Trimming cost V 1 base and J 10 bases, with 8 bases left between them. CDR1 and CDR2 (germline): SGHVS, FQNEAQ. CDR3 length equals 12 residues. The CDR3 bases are TGTGCCAGCAGCTTAGGGACAGCAGAGCAGTTCTTC. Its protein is CASSLGTAEQFF.

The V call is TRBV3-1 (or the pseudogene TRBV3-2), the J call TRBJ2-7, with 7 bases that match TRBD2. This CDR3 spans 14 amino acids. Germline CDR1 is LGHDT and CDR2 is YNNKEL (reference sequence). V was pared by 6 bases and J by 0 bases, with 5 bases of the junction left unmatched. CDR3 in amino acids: CASSPIAGSYEQYF. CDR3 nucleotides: TGTGCCAGCAGTCCCATAGCGGGCTCCTACGAGCAGTACTTC.

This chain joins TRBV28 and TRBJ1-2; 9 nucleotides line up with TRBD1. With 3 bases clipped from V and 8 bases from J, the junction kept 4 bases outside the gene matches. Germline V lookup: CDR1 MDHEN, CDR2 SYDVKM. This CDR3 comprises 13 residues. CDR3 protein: CASSFRDRDGYTF. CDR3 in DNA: TGTGCCAGCAGTTTCCGGGACAGGGACGGCTACACCTTC.

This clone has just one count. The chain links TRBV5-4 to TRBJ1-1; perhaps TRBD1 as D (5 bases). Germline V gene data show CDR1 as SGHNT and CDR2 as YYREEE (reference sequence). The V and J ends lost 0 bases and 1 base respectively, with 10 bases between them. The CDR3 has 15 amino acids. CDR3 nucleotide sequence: TGTGCCAGCAGCTTGGTAGGGGTCCCGAACACTGAAGCTTTCTTT. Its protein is CASSLVGVPNTEAFF.

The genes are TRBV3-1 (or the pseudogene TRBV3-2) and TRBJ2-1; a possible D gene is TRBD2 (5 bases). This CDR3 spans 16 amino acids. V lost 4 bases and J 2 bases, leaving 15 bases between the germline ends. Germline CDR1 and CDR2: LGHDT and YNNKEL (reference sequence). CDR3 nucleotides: TGTGCCAGCAGCCCCCGTGAGCGGAAGACCTACAATGAGCAGTTCTTC. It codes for CASSPRERKTYNEQFF.

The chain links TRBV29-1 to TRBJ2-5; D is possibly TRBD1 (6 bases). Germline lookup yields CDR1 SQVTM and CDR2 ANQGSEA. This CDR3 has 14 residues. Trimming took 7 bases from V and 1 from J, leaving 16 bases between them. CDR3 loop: CSALGQGSQETQYF. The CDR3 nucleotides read TGCAGCGCTCTAGGGCAGGGGTCCCAAGAGACCCAGTACTTC.

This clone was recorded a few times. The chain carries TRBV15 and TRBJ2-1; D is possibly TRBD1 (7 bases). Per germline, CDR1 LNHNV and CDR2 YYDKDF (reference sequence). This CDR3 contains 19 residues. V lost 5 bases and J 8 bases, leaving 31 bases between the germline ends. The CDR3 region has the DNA TGTGCCACCAGCCGGCCGGGACAGAAAAACATACTAGCTCGGTATGAGCAGTTCTTC. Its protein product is CATSRPGQKNILARYEQFF.

The CDR3 coding sequence is TGTGCCAGCAGTGACCGCTACGAGCAGTACTTC. Translated: CASSDRYEQYF. The chain carries TRBV6-4 and TRBJ2-7; D unclear. V was cut by 2 bases and J by 3 bases, with 2 bases left in between. CDR1 and CDR2 from the germline V gene are MRHNA and SNTAGT. The CDR3 is 11 residues long.

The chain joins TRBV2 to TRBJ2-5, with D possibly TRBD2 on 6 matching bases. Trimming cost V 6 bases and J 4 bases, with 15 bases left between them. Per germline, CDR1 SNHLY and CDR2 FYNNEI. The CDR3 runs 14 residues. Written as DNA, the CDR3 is TGTGCCAGCAGGCCGGGACTCCAAGTAGAGACCCAGTACTTC. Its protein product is CASRPGLQVETQYF.

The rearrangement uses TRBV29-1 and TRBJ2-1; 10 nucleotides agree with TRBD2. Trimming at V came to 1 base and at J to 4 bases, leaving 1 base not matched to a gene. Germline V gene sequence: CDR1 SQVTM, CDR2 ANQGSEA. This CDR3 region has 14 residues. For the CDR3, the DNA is TGCAGCGTTGAAGTACTAGCGGGATACAATGAGCAGTTCTTC. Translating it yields CSVEVLAGYNEQFF.

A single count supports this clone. CDR3 coding DNA: TGTGCCACCAGTGACCCGCAGGGGACGATCGCAGATACGCAGTATTTT. This gives the protein CATSDPQGTIADTQYF. The V call is TRBV24-1, the J call TRBJ2-3, with D perhaps TRBD1 (6 bases). Deletions cut 4 bases from V and 4 bases from J, with 17 bases between. This CDR3 is built from 16 residues. Germline assignment: CDR1 KGHDR and CDR2 SFDVKD.